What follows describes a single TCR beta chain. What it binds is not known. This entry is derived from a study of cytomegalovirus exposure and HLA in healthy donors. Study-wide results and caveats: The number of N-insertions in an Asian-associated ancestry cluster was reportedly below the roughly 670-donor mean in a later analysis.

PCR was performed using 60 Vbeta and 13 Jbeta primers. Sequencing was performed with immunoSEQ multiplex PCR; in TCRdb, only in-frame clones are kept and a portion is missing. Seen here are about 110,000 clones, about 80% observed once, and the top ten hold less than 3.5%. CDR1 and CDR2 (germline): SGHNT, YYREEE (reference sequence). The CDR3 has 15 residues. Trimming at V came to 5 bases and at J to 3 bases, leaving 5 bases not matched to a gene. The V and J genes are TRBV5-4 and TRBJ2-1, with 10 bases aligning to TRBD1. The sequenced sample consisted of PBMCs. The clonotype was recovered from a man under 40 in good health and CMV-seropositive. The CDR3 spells CASRLTGGDYNEQFF. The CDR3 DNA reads TGTGCCAGCAGGCTGACAGGGGGCGACTACAATGAGCAGTTCTTC.